Described below is a single T cell receptor beta chain sequence and its context. TCRdb reprocessed the RT-PCR reads via MiXCR and lists one record per CDR3 protein. The sample carries around 200,000 distinct CDR3 sequences, around 40% recorded once. The CDR3 contains 14 residues. Trimming stripped 4 bases from V and 4 bases from J, with 16 bases between. Germline-derived CDR1 and CDR2 are SQVTM and ANQGSEA. The data originate from a study of patients and donors after allogeneic stem cell transplantation. The genes are TRBV29-1 and TRBJ1-2, with a tentative D call TRBD1 (5 bases). The clonotype comes from a human donor who was either an allogeneic HSCT recipient or a stem cell or donor lymphocyte infusion donor (not recorded which). It is not recorded whose cells these are; they may come from a transplant donor. The sample taken for sequencing was blood, either unsorted or a sorted T cell fraction (not recorded which). The CDR3 loop is CSVGGDRLAYGYTF. The CDR3, as DNA: TGCAGCGTTGGAGGGGACCGACTTGCCTATGGCTACACCTTC. The entire variable domain, with the rest obtained from reference TRBV29-1 and TRBJ1-2, is as follows: SAVISQKPSRDICQRGTSLTIQCQVDSQVTMMFWYRQQPGQSLTLIATANQGSEATYESGFVIDKFPISRPNLTFSTLTVSNMSPEDSSIYLCSVGGDRLAYGYTFGSGTRLTVV.